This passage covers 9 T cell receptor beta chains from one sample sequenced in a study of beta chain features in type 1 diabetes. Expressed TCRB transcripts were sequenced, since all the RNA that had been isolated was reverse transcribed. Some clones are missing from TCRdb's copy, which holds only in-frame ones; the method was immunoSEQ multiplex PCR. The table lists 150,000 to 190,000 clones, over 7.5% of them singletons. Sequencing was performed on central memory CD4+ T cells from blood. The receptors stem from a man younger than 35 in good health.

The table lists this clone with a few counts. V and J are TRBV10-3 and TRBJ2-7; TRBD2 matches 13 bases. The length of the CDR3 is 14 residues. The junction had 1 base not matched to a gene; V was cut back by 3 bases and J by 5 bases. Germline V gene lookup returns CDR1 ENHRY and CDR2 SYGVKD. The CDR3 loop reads CAISDGLAGDEQYF. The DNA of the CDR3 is TGTGCCATCAGTGATGGACTAGCGGGAGACGAGCAGTACTTC.

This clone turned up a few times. CDR3 loop: CASRRLATNEKLFF. The CDR3 DNA reads as TGTGCCAGCAGGAGATTAGCAACTAATGAAAAACTGTTTTTT. This sequence joins TRBV6-5 and TRBJ1-4, with D unclear. V lost 6 bases and J 0 bases, leaving 8 bases between the germline ends. CDR3 length equals 14 residues. Germline V CDR1 and CDR2: MNHEY, SVGAGI.

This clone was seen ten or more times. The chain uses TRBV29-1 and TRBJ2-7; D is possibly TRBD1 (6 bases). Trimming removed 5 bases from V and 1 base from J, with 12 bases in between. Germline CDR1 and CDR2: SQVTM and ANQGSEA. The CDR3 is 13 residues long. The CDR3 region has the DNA TGCAGCGTTCTTTACCAGGGGTCCTACGAGCAGTACTTC. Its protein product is CSVLYQGSYEQYF.

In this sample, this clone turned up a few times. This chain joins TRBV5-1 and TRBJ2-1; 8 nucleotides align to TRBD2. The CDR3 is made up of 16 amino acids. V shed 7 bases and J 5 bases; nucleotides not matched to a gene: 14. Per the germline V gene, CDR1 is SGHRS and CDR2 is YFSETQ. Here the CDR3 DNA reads TGCGCCAGCCGACTGGGCGGCGGGGGGCCGGACAATGAGCAGTTCTTC. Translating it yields CASRLGGGGPDNEQFF.

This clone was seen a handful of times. The CDR3 spells CASSNRGPYSPLHF. CDR3 DNA sequence: TGTGCCAGCAGCAACAGGGGACCCTATTCACCCCTCCACTTT. The V gene is TRBV6-5, the J gene TRBJ1-6, with 7 bases identical to TRBD1. There are 14 residues in the CDR3. J gave up 8 bases and V 6 bases, and 7 bases lay outside the gene matches. Germline CDR1 MNHEY, CDR2 SVGAGI.

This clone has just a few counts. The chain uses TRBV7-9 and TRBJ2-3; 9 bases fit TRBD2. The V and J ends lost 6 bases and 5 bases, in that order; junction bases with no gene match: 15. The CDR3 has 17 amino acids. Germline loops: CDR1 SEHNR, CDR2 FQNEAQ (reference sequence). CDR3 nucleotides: TGTGCCAGCAGAGACGCAGCGGGCGGGAGGGAGAGAGATACGCAGTATTTT. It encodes CASRDAAGGRERDTQYF.

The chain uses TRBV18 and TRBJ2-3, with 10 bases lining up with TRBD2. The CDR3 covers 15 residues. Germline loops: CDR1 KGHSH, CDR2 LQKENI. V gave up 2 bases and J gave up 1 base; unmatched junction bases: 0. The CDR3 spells CASSPGTSGTDTQYF. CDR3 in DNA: TGTGCCAGCTCACCAGGGACTAGCGGCACAGATACGCAGTATTTT.

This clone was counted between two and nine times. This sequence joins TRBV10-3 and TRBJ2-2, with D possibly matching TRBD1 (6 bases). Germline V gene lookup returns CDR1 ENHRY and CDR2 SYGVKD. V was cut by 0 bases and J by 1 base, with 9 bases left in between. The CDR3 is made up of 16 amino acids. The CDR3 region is CAISESRGLNTGELFF. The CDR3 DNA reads TGTGCCATCAGTGAGTCCAGGGGATTGAACACCGGGGAGCTGTTTTTT.

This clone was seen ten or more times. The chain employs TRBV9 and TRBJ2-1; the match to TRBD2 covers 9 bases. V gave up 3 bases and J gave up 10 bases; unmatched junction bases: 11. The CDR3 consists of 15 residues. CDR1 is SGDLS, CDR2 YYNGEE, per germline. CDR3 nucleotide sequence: TGTGCCAGCAGCGGCGAACCGGGACTAGCTCGGGAGCAGTTCTTC. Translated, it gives CASSGEPGLAREQFF.